The rows below give T cell receptor beta chains drawn from one sample of a study of Ad26.COV2.S vaccination and SARS-CoV-2 variants. Profiling relied on immunoSEQ multiplex PCR, and the TCRdb table lists in-frame clones only, not all of them. The sample comprises some 350,000 clones, about 85% of which are singletons, and 2.5% to 3.5% rests with the top ten. The input for sequencing was peripheral blood, taken in a trial of Ad26.COV2.S vaccine versus placebo. Receptor source: a person between 18 and 59 years old who received the Ad26.COV2.S COVID-19 vaccine or a placebo. Each CDR3 is given with its conserved first and last residue.

V gene,J gene,CDR3 length,CDR3 protein
TRBV27,TRBJ1-5,14,CASSYRGAGQPQHF
TRBV6-5,TRBJ2-2,15,CASSYGDREAGELFF
TRBV12-3/TRBV12-4,TRBJ2-5,13,CASGGLAGETQYF
TRBV7-6,TRBJ2-5,14,CASSITAFQETQYF
TRBV29-1,TRBJ2-3,14,CSVETGEFTDTQYF
TRBV18,TRBJ2-4,14,CASSPPGSKNIQYF
TRBV5-1,TRBJ2-7,13,CASSLGAPYEQYF
TRBV7-9,TRBJ1-1,11,CASSKNSGAFF
TRBV30,TRBJ1-5,15,CAWSAGTGPNQPQHF
TRBV6-5,TRBJ2-1,13,CASKSREVNEQFF
TRBV6-2/TRBV6-3,TRBJ2-1,16,CASSSGTLIGANEQFF
TRBV9,TRBJ1-4,16,CASSAGVTGVAEKLFF
TRBV5-4,TRBJ2-5,15,CASSGRDRGQETQYF
TRBV12-3/TRBV12-4,TRBJ2-3,12,CASSLSMGTQYF
TRBV7-9,TRBJ2-7,13,CASSFRDVYEQYF
TRBV11-3,TRBJ2-1,11,CASSSSGEQFF
TRBV7-8,TRBJ2-4,19,CASSLETSGGRRAKNIQYF
TRBV4-1,TRBJ2-3,15,CASSQDPTSTDTQYF
TRBV13,TRBJ1-1,15,CASSLDGSLNTEAFF
TRBV18,TRBJ2-2,13,CASSPWATGELFF
TRBV15,TRBJ1-2,17,CATSRFTGDPGSYGYTF
TRBV5-1,TRBJ2-3,18,CASSSGTSGGALSDTQYF